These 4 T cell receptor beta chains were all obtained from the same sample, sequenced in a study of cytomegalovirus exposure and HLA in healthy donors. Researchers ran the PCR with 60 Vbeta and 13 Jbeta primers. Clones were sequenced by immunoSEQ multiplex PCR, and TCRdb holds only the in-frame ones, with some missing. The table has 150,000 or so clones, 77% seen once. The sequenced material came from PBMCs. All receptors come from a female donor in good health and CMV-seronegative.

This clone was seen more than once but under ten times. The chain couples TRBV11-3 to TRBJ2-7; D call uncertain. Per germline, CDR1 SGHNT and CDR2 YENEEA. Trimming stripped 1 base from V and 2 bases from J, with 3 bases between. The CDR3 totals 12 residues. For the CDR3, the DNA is TGTGCCAGCAGCTTAGCCACCTACGAGCAGTACTTC. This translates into CASSLATYEQYF.

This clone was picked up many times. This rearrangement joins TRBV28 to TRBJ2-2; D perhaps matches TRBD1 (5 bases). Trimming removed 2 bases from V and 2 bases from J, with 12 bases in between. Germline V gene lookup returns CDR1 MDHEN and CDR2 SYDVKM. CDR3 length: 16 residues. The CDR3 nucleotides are TGTGCCAGCAGTTTACAACAGGACGGTAACACCGGGGAGCTGTTTTTT. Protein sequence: CASSLQQDGNTGELFF.

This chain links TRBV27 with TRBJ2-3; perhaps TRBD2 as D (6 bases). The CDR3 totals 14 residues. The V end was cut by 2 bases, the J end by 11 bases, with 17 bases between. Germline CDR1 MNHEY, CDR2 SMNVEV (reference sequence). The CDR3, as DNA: TGTGCCAGCAGTTTAAGCGGGCCGGATGTAAGGCAGTATTTT. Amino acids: CASSLSGPDVRQYF.

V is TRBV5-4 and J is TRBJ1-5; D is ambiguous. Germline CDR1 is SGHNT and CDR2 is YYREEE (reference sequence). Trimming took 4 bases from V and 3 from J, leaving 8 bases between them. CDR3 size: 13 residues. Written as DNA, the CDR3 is TGTGCCAGCAGCAGGGAGCCCAATCAGCCCCAGCATTTT. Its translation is CASSREPNQPQHF. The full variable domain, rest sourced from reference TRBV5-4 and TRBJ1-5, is ETGVTQSPTHLIKTRGQQVTLRCSSQSGHNTVSWYQQALGQGPQFIFQYYREEENGRGNFPPRFSGLQFPNYSSELNVNALELDDSALYLCASSREPNQPQHFGDGTRLSIL.